This T cell receptor beta chain was obtained from a study of T cell changes during pregnancy in multiple sclerosis. Some clones are missing from TCRdb's copy, which holds only in-frame ones; the method was immunoSEQ multiplex PCR. The sample includes 75,000 to 95,000 clones, roughly 93% of them seen just once. Germline V gene data show CDR1 as SGHDT and CDR2 as YYEEEE. The CDR3 contains 14 residues. The V and J ends lost 1 base and 5 bases respectively, with 10 bases between them. The sequenced sample was peripheral blood, obtained in the second trimester of pregnancy. The rearrangement links TRBV5-6 to TRBJ1-5, with D uncertain. This TCR was recovered from a female donor with multiple sclerosis, enrolled in a pregnancy study. CDR3 sequence (DNA): TGTGCCAGCAGCTTGTGGGAGAAGGATCAGCCCCAGCATTTT. It encodes CASSLWEKDQPQHF.